This entry lists 3 T cell receptor beta chains sequenced from one sample in a study of esophageal squamous cell carcinoma under preoperative chemotherapy. TCRdb reanalysed the PCR reads using MiXCR and keeps one entry per CDR3 protein. Of 9,500 to 11,000 distinct CDR3 sequences listed, 63% are singletons. The sample's time point: after preoperative PTX-NDP chemotherapy. This material was acquired from a patient given preoperative chemotherapy. The receptors derive from a human donor with esophageal squamous cell carcinoma. The donor label of this sample is uncertain.

Notes on this clonotype: At one end the junction does not follow the germline gene, possibly because of a read error. The V gene is TRBV7-2, the J gene TRBJ2-1, with 8 nucleotides matching TRBD2. CDR3 length: 16 residues. The V gene's germline CDR1 is SGHTA and CDR2 FQGNSA. This chain's CDR3 is CASSLGGRVSGNAQFF. The CDR3 DNA reads as TGTGCCAGCAGCTTAGGTGGGAGGGTTAGCGGGAATGCGCAGTTCTTT. Complete variable domain (other parts from reference TRBV7-2 and TRBJ2-1): GAGVSQSPSNKVTEKGKDVELRCDPISGHTALYWYRQSLGQGLEFLIYFQGNSAPDKSGLPSDRFSAERTGGSVSTLTIQRTQQEDSAVYLCASSLGGRVSGNAQFFGPGTRLTVL.

This clonotype occurred many times. The chain recombines TRBV6-1 with TRBJ2-7, with D possibly called TRBD1 or TRBD2 (5 bases each). This CDR3 comprises 14 residues. Germline-derived CDR1 and CDR2 are MNHNS and SASEGT. The V end was cut by 8 bases, the J end by 1 base, with 15 bases between. CDR3 nucleotides: TGTGCCAGCCAACTAGGGGTGGGGTCCTACGAGCAGTACTTC. As protein: CASQLGVGSYEQYF.

Regarding this clonotype: The germline gene is not matched at one end of the junction; a read error may be the cause. The chain links TRBV6-1 to TRBJ2-3, with D perhaps matching TRBD2 (5 bases). The germline V gene encodes CDR1 MNHNS and CDR2 SASEGT. CDR3 length: 13 residues. CDR3 sequence reads: CARRVQEKDTQYF. In DNA, the CDR3 is TGTGCCAGGAGGGTACAAGAGAAGGATACGCAGTACTTT.